The present T cell receptor (beta chain) was sequenced within a study of T-cell memory formation after mild COVID-19. Study outcomes and limitations: Most CD4+ clones that shrank were in CM and EM, while CD8+ ones turned up in EMRA.

This clonotype has only a few counts. The antigen remains unidentified. Constant-segment primers and 5'RACE yielded cDNA libraries for TCR alpha and TCR beta, each carrying sample barcodes and UMIs. MiXCR was run by TCRdb on the 5' RACE reads, yielding one entry per CDR3 protein. The sample contains 140,000 or so distinct CDR3 sequences, about 6.1% of which appear only once. This CDR3 has 15 residues. The junction had 9 bases not matched to a gene; V was cut back by 4 bases and J by 6 bases. The germline gives CDR1 SGHVS, CDR2 FNYEAQ. This receptor was obtained from an adult woman who had mild COVID-19 (a few samples of this study predate the infection). Cell type and time point are not known. The chain employs TRBV7-6 and TRBJ2-1, with TRBD2 matching over 7 bases. Input material: PBMCs or a T cell subset sorted from them (not recorded which). The CDR3 nucleotides are TGTGCCAGCAGCTCTTTAGCGGGTACTACCAATGAGCAGTTCTTC. Translated: CASSSLAGTTNEQFF.